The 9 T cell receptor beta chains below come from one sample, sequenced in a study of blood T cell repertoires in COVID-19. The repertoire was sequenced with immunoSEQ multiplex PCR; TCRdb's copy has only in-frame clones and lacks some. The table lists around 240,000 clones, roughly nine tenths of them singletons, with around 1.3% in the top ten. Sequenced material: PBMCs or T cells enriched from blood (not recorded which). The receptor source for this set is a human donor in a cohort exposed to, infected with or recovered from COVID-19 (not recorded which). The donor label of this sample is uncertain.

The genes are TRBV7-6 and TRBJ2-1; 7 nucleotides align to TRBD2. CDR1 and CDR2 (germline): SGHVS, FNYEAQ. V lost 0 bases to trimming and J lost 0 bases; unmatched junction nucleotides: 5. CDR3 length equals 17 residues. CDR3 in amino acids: CASSLAFGGSSYNEQFF. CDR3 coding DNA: TGTGCCAGCAGCTTAGCGTTCGGGGGGAGCTCCTACAATGAGCAGTTCTTC.

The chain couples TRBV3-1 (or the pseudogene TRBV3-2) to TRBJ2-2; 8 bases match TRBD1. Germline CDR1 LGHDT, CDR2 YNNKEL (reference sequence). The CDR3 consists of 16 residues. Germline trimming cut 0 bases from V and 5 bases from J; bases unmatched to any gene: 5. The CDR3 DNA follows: TGTGCCAGCAGCCAAGACGACAGGGGTGGGACCGGGGAGCTGTTTTTT. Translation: CASSQDDRGGTGELFF.

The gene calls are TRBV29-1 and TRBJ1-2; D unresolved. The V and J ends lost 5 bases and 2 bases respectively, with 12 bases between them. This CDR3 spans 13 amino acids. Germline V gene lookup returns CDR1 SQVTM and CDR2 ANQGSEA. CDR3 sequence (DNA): TGCAGCGTTAGTGAGGGATCCAACTATGGCTACACCTTC. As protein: CSVSEGSNYGYTF.

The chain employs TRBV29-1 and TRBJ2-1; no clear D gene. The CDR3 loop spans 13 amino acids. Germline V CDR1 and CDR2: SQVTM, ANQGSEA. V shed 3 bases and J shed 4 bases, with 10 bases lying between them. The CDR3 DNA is TGCAGCGTTGATCTGCCACTATACAATGAGCAGTTCTTC. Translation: CSVDLPLYNEQFF.

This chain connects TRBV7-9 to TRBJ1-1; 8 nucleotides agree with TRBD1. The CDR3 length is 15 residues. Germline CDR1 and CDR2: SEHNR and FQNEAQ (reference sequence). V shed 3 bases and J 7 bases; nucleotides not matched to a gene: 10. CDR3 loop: CASSFVQGAVSEAFF. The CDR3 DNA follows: TGTGCCAGCAGCTTCGTCCAGGGGGCAGTGAGTGAAGCTTTCTTT.

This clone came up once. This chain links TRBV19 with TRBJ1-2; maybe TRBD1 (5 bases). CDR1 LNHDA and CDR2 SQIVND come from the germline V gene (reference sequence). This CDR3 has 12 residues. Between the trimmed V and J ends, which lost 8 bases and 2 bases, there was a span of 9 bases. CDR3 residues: CASVAGNYGYTF. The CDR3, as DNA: TGTGCCAGTGTTGCAGGGAACTATGGCTACACCTTC.

CDR3 DNA: TGTGCCAGCAGCCACGGGGAACAGGGTTGGTCTGTATGGGGCAATCAGCCCCAGCATTTT. It yields the protein CASSHGEQGWSVWGNQPQHF. The chain uses TRBV14 and TRBJ1-5; tentatively, D is TRBD1 (6 bases). CDR3 length equals 20 residues. Trimming shortened V by 3 bases and J by 2 bases, and 26 bases separated the two germline ends. The germline gives CDR1 SGHDN, CDR2 FVKESK. Full variable domain (rest looked up from reference TRBV14 and TRBJ1-5): EAGVTQFPSHSVIEKGQTVTLRCDPISGHDNLYWYRRVMGKEIKFLLHFVKESKQDESGMPNNRFLAERTGGTYSTLKVQPAELEDSGVYFCASSHGEQGWSVWGNQPQHFGDGTRLSIL.

CDR3 protein: CAWSRPGQRGGEAFF. The CDR3 coding sequence is TGTGCCTGGAGTCGTCCGGGACAGAGAGGCGGTGAAGCTTTCTTT. The V gene is TRBV30, the J gene TRBJ1-1; 7 positions agree with TRBD1. Trimming removed 2 bases from V and 7 bases from J; junction bases left unmatched: 13. There are 15 residues in the CDR3. Per germline, CDR1 GTSNPN and CDR2 SVGIG (reference sequence).

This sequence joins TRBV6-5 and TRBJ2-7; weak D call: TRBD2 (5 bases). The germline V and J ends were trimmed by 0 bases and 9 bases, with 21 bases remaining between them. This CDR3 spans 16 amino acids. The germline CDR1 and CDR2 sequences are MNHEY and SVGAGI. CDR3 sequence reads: CASSYSAAPEATGQYF. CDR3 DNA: TGTGCCAGCAGTTACTCGGCGGCCCCGGAGGCGACCGGGCAGTACTTC.